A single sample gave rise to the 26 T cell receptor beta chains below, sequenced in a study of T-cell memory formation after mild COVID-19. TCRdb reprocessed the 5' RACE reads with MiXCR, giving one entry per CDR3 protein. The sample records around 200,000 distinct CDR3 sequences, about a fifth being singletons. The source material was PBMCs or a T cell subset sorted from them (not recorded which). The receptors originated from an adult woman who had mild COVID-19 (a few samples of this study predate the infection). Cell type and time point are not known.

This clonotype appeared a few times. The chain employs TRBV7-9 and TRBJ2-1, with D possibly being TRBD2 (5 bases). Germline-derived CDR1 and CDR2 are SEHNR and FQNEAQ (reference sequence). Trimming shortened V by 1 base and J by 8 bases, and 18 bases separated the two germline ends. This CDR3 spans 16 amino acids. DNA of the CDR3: TGTGCCAGCAGCTTAGGGGCAGGACTGATAAGCTATGAGCAGTTCTTC. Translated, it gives CASSLGAGLISYEQFF.

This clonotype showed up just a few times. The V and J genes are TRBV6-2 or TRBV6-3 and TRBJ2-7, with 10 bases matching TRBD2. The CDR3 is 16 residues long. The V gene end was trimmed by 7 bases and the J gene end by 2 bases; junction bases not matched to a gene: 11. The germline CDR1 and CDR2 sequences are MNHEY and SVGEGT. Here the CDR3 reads CASIDYEAGGAYEQYF. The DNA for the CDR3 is TGTGCCAGCATTGATTACGAAGCGGGAGGGGCCTACGAGCAGTACTTC.

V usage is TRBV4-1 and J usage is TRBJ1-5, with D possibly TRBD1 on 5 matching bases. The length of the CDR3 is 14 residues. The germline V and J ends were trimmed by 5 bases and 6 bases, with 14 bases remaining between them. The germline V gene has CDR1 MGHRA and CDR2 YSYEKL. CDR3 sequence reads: CASSEQATGQPQHF. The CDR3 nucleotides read TGCGCCAGCAGCGAACAGGCCACGGGTCAGCCCCAGCATTTT.

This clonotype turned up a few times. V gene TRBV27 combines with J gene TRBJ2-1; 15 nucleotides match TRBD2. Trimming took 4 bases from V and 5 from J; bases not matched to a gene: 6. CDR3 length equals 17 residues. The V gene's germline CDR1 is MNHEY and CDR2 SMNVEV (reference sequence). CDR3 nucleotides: TGTGCCAGCAGTTCGTCGGGACTAGCGGGGGGCAACAATGAGCAGTTCTTC. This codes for CASSSSGLAGGNNEQFF.

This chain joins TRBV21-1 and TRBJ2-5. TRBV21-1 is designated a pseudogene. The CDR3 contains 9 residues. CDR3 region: CAAEETQYF. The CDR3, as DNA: TGTGCCGCGGAAGAGACCCAGTACTTC.

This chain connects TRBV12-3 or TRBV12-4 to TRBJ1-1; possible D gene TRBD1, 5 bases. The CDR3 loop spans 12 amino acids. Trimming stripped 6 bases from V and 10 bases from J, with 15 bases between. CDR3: CASSSGGGLAFF. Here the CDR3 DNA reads TGTGCCAGCAGCTCCGGCGGGGGTTTAGCTTTCTTT.

The CDR3 nucleotides are TGTGCCAGCAGTCGAGGAACCCGGGGCACTGAAGCTTTCTTT. Translated: CASSRGTRGTEAFF. This chain uses TRBV2 with TRBJ1-1; D uncertain. Trimming cost V 5 bases and J 4 bases, with 14 bases left between them. The CDR3 extends over 14 amino acids. Germline V gene lookup returns CDR1 SNHLY and CDR2 FYNNEI.

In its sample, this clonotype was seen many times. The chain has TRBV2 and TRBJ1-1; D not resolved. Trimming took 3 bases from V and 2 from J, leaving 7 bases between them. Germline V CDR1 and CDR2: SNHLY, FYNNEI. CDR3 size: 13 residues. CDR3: CASSDADNTEAFF. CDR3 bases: TGTGCCAGCAGTGATGCCGATAACACTGAAGCTTTCTTT.

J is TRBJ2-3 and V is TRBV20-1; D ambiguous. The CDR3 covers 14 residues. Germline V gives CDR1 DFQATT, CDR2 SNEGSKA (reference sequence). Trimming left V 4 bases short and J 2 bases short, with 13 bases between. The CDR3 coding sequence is TGCAGTGCTACTGACCCCCCAAACACAGATACGCAGTATTTT. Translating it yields CSATDPPNTDTQYF.

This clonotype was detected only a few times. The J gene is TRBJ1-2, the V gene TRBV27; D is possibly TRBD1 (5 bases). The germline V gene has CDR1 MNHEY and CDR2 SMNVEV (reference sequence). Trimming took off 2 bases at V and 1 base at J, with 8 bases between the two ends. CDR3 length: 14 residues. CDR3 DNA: TGTGCCAGCAGTTTACGACAGCTTAACTATGGCTACACCTTC. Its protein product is CASSLRQLNYGYTF.

Here the CDR3 reads CASSGGQLNIQYF. In DNA form, the CDR3 reads TGTGCCAGCAGCGGCGGACAGCTCAACATTCAGTACTTC. The chain is built from TRBV27 and TRBJ2-4, with D maybe TRBD1 (6 bases). CDR1 MNHEY and CDR2 SMNVEV come from the germline V gene (reference sequence). V lost 6 bases, J lost 7 bases, and 13 bases lay in between. The CDR3 contains 13 residues.

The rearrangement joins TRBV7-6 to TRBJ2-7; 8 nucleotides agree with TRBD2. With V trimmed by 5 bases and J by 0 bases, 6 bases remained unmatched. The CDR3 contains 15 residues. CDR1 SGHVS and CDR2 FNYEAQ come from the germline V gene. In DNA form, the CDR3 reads TGTGCCAGCAGCCCCAGACTAGCGAGCTCCTACGAGCAGTACTTC. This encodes CASSPRLASSYEQYF.

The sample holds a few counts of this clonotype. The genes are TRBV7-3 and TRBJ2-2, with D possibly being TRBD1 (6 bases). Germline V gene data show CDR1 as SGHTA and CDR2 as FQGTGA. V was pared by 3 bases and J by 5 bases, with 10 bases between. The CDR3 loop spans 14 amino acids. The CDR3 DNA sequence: TGTGCCAGCAGCTTGGACAGTGGGACCGGGGAGCTGTTTTTT. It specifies CASSLDSGTGELFF.

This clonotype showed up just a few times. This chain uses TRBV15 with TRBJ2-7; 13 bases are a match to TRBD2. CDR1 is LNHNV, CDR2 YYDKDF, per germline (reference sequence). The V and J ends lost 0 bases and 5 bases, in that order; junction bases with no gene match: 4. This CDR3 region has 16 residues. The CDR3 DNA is TGTGCCACCAGCAGAGAAGGACTAGCGGGAGCTAACGAGCAGTACTTC. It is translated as CATSREGLAGANEQYF.

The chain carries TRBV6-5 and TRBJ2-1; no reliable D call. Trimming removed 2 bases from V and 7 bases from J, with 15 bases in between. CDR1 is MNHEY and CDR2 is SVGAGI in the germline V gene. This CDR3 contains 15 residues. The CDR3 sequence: CASSYMAIGMNEQFF. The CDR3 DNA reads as TGTGCCAGCAGTTACATGGCTATAGGTATGAATGAGCAGTTCTTC.

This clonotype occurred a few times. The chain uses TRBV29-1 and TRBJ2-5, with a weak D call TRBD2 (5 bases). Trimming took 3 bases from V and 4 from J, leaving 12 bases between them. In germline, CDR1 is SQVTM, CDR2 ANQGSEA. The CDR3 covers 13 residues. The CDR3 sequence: CSVDYRELETQYF. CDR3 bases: TGCAGCGTTGATTATCGGGAACTAGAGACCCAGTACTTC.

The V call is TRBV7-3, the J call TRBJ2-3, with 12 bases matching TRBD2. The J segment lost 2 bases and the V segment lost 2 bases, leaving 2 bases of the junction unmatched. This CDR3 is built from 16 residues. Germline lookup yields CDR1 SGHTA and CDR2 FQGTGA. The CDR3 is CASSLGLAGPTDTQYF. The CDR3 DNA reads TGTGCCAGCAGCTTAGGACTAGCGGGGCCCACAGATACGCAGTATTTT.

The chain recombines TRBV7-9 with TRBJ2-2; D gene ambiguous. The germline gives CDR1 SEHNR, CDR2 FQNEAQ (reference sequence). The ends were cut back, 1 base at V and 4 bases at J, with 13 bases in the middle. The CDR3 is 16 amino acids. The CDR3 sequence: CASSLDFGLSTGELFF. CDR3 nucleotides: TGTGCCAGCAGCTTAGATTTTGGGCTATCCACCGGGGAGCTGTTTTTT.

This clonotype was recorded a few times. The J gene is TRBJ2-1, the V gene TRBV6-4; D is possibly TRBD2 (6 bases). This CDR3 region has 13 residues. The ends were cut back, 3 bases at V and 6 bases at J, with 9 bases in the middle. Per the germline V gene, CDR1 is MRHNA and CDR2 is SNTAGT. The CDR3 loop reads CASSETSINEQFF. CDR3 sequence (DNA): TGTGCCAGCAGTGAAACTAGCATCAATGAGCAGTTCTTC.

CDR3 DNA: TGTGCCAGCAGCCAACAGCGGGCCCCCGAGGAGACCCAGTACTTC. Residues: CASSQQRAPEETQYF. This rearrangement joins TRBV7-2 to TRBJ2-5, with D tentatively TRBD2 (6 bases). There are 15 residues in the CDR3. V lost 5 bases and J 5 bases, leaving 18 bases between the germline ends. Looked up from germline, CDR1 is SGHTA and CDR2 is FQGNSA.

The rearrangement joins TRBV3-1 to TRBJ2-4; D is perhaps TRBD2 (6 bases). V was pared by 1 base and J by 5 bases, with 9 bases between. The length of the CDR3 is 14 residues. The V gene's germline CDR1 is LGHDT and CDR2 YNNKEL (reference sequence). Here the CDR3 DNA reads TGTGCCAGCAGCCAAGCAGGAGGGCAAAACATTCAGTACTTC. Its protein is CASSQAGGQNIQYF.

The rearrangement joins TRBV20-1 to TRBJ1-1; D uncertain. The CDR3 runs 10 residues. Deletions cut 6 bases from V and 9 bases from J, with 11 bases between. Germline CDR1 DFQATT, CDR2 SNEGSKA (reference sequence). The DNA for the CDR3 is TGCAGTGCCCTTGGGCCCCAAGCTTTCTTT. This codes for CSALGPQAFF.

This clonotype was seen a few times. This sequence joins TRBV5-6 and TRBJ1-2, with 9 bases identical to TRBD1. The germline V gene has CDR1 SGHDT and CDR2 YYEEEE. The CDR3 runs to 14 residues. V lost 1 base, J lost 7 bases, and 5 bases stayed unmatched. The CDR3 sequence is CASSLNRGHVGYTF. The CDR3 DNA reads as TGTGCCAGCAGCTTGAACAGGGGGCATGTTGGCTACACCTTC.

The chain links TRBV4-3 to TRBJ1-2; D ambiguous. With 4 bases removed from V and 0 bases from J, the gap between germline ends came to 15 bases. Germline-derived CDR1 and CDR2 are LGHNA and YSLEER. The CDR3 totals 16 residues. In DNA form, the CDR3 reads TGCGCCAGCAGCCCCGGGCCAGGCCTTCCTAACTATGGCTACACCTTC. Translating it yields CASSPGPGLPNYGYTF.

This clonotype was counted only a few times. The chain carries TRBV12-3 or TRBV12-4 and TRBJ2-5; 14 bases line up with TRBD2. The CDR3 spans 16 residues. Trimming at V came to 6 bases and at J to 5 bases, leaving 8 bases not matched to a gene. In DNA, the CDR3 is TGTGCCAGCAGCGCCGGGACTAGCGGGAGAGTCGAGACCCAGTACTTC. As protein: CASSAGTSGRVETQYF.

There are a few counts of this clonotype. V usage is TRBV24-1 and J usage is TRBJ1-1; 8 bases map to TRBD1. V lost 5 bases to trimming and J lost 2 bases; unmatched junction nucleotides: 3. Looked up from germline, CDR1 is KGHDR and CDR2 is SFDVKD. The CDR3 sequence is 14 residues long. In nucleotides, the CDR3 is TGTGCCACCAGTGGTCCAGGGGGCAACACTGAAGCTTTCTTT. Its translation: CATSGPGGNTEAFF.